This is a list of T cell receptor beta chains from one sample in a study of blood T cells in healthy people across ages. TCRdb recomputed calls from the 5' RACE reads with MiXCR, one row per CDR3 protein. The sample shows 550,000 to 750,000 distinct CDR3 sequences, over 20% of them seen only once. Material: blood. These receptors came from a man in his 70s in good health. Both conserved end residues are part of each CDR3. A D gene is named only where the DNA matches it firmly. Clone size is stated in some rows and not others, as once, few, many or a class when expanded.

- TRBJ2-3 TRBV11-1 - TGTGCCAGCAGTCCCAGCAGGATCGGCACAGATACGCAGTATTTT CASSPSRIGTDTQYF
TRBD1 TRBJ1-2 TRBV20-1 - TGCAGTGAAAAGACAACCGGGACAGGGGGGATTGGCTACACCTTC CSEKTTGTGGIGYTF
- TRBJ2-7 TRBV27 few TGTGCCAGCAAACGAGACAACTCCTACGAGCAGTACTTC CASKRDNSYEQYF
- TRBJ1-1 TRBV10-3 few TGTGCCATCAGTGAGCCTGGGAGGAAAGGCGATGAAGCTTTCTTT CAISEPGRKGDEAFF
- TRBJ2-2 TRBV5-1 - TGCGCCAGCAGCGTAGGCCGGTCCGGGATGATCACCGGGGAGCTGTTTTTT CASSVGRSGMITGELFF
- TRBJ2-7 TRBV15 many TGTGCCACCAGCAGAGATGTCGGGACCTACGAGCAGTACTTC CATSRDVGTYEQYF
- TRBJ1-6 TRBV27 - TGTGCCAGCAGTTTTCTTGCGGGGAATTCACCCCTCCACTTT CASSFLAGNSPLHF
- TRBJ1-6 TRBV12-3/TRBV12-4 few TGTGCCAGCAGTTTGGTCCAGGGAGGTAATTCACCCCTCCACTTT CASSLVQGGNSPLHF
- TRBJ1-3 TRBV29-1 - TGCAGCGTGGGGTCCGGCTCTGGAAACACCATATATTTT CSVGSGSGNTIYF
TRBD2 TRBJ2-1 TRBV6-5 - TGTGCCAGCATTAGCTTAGCGGGAGGGCCCTTGGGGAATGAGCAGTTCTTC CASISLAGGPLGNEQFF
TRBD1 TRBJ1-6 TRBV5-1 few TGCGCCAGCAGCTTAACAGGGGATGGTTCACCCCACCACTTT CASSLTGDGSPHHF
- TRBJ2-7 TRBV18 - TGTGCCAGCTCACGACAGGCACGCTCCTACGAGCAGTACTTC CASSRQARSYEQYF
- TRBJ2-5 TRBV29-1 - TGCAGCGTGGGACACGGTTTGGAGACCCAGTACTTC CSVGHGLETQYF
- TRBJ1-1 TRBV12-3/TRBV12-4 - TGTGCCAGCAGTTTAACATACCGACCTGAAGCTTTCTTT CASSLTYRPEAFF
- TRBJ2-7 TRBV7-9 - TGTACCAGCAGCTCACAGGGTCTCGAGCAGTACTTC CTSSSQGLEQYF
- TRBJ2-7 TRBV7-9 - TGTGCCAGCAGCTTAGGAGCGGGCCGCTTCTACGAGCAGTACTTC CASSLGAGRFYEQYF
- TRBJ1-3 TRBV2 few TGTGCCAGCAGTGAAATGACGGAAGGAAACACCATATATTTT CASSEMTEGNTIYF
TRBD2 TRBJ2-7 TRBV11-2 - TGTGCCAGCAGCTTAGCCCCCCCGACTAGCGGGGAAGCCTACGAGCAGTACTTC CASSLAPPTSGEAYEQYF
- TRBJ2-5 TRBV6-5 - TGTGCCAGCGGGGACGCCGCGGACCCGTTCTTC CASGDAADPFF
- TRBJ2-4 TRBV20-1 few TGCAGTGCTAGAGATGGTAGCGGAGACCTTCCCAAAAACATTCAGTACTTC CSARDGSGDLPKNIQYF
- TRBJ2-3 TRBV5-1 few TGCGCCAGCAGCTATTGGACAAGGGAAGATACGCAGTATTTT CASSYWTREDTQYF
TRBD2 TRBJ2-5 TRBV5-1 few TGCGCCAGCAGCACCGGACTAGCCGCCACCGCCAATGAGCAGTCCTTC CASSTGLAATANEQSF
TRBD2 TRBJ2-2 TRBV18 few TGTGCCAGCTCACCAACCCTAGCGGCGAACACCGGGGAGCTGTTTTTT CASSPTLAANTGELFF
- TRBJ1-4 TRBV4-1 once TGCGCCAGCAGCCCGGACATTAATGAAAAACTGTTTTTT CASSPDINEKLFF
TRBD1 TRBJ2-5 TRBV5-1 - TGCGCCAGCAGCCCGCTTGGGACAGGGGAAGAGACCCAGTACTTC CASSPLGTGEETQYF
- TRBJ1-1 TRBV5-1 - TGCGCCAGCAGCTTGAGGCGAGAGTCCACTGAAGCTTTCTTT CASSLRRESTEAFF
- TRBJ2-4 TRBV29-1 many TGCAGCGTCGGGGACGGATTCTCAGCCAAAAACATTCAGTACTTC CSVGDGFSAKNIQYF
TRBD1 TRBJ1-6 TRBV3-1 - TGTGCCAGCAGCAAGGACAGGGTTTCACCCCTCCACTTT CASSKDRVSPLHF
TRBD1 TRBJ2-6 TRBV5-4 - TGTGCCAGCAGCTTGGGCGGACAGGGGGCTTTCTCTGGGGCCAACGTCCTGACTTTC CASSLGGQGAFSGANVLTF
- TRBJ2-7 TRBV5-1 few TGCGCCAGCAGCTTGGTAGGCTCCCCATACGAGCAGTACTTC CASSLVGSPYEQYF
- TRBJ2-2 TRBV5-1 few TGCGCCAGCAGCTCGCCTCTCAGGGGGAACACCGGGGAGCTGTTTTTT CASSSPLRGNTGELFF
TRBD2 TRBJ2-3 TRBV3-1 - TGTGCCAGCAGCCGCCTCAGGAGCGGGACCACAGAGACGCAGTATTTT CASSRLRSGTTETQYF
- TRBJ1-6 TRBV12-3/TRBV12-4 few TGTGCCAGCAGGAGCAGGGAGAGTTCACCCCTCCACTTT CASRSRESSPLHF
TRBD2 TRBJ2-1 TRBV4-1 - TGCGCCAGCGGCCAAGATCCGGGGGGAGGGTCCAATGAGCAGTTCTTC CASGQDPGGGSNEQFF
- TRBJ2-7 TRBV18 - TGTGCCAGCTCACCATCTAGCCAGACCTACGAGCAGTACTTC CASSPSSQTYEQYF
- TRBJ1-1 TRBV20-1 few TGCAGTGCTAGGGCCGGAGAAAGGAACACTGAAGCTTTCTTT CSARAGERNTEAFF
- TRBJ1-3 TRBV20-1 - TGCAGTGCTAGAGATCCCCAGGGTAGGGGAAACACCATATATTTT CSARDPQGRGNTIYF
- TRBJ2-7 TRBV5-1 many TGCGCCAGCAGCTTGGACGGCAGGGGCTCGGGAGAGCAGTACTTC CASSLDGRGSGEQYF
TRBD2 TRBJ2-1 TRBV20-1 - TGCAGTGCGGGGGGGACTAGCGGGGGAAATGAGCAGTTCTTC CSAGGTSGGNEQFF
TRBD1 TRBJ2-3 TRBV20-1 - TGCAGTCCTGGGACAGGGGGCACAGATACGCAGTATTTT CSPGTGGTDTQYF
TRBD2 TRBJ2-5 TRBV3-1 few TGTGCCAGCAGCCCAGGGACTAGCGGGACCTTAGAGACCCAGTACTTC CASSPGTSGTLETQYF
TRBD1 TRBJ2-7 TRBV29-1 few TGCAGCGTTGAACAGACAGGGGGCGAGCAGTACTTC CSVEQTGGEQYF
- TRBJ2-5 TRBV6-6 many TGTGCCAGCAGCTACCCTGGAGGGACCCAGTACTTC CASSYPGGTQYF
- TRBJ2-1 TRBV18 - TGTGCCAGCTCACCAACTCCCGCATACAATGAGCAGTTCTTC CASSPTPAYNEQFF
- TRBJ2-5 TRBV24-1 - TGTGCCACCAGTGTGGATCGAGGAGGAGCGGAGGAAGAGACCCAGTACTTC CATSVDRGGAEEETQYF
- TRBJ2-2 TRBV7-2 - TGTGCCAGCAGCTTAGCCCTAGTGGGGGTCACCGGGGAGCTGTTTTTT CASSLALVGVTGELFF
TRBD1 TRBJ1-4 TRBV20-1 few TGCAGTGCTAGCCCCGGGACAGGACTAACTAATGAAAAACTGTTTTTT CSASPGTGLTNEKLFF
- TRBJ2-1 TRBV20-1 few TGCAGTGCTCGCCAATCTGGTATTAAGTACAATGAGCAGTTCTTC CSARQSGIKYNEQFF
- TRBJ2-3 TRBV10-1 - TGCGCCAGCAGTCCGCGATGGGGTAGCACAGATACGCAGTATTTT CASSPRWGSTDTQYF
- TRBJ2-3 TRBV20-1 - TGCAGTGCTAGTCTAGCCTGGGGGACTACAGATACGCAGTATTTT CSASLAWGTTDTQYF
TRBD1 TRBJ2-5 TRBV24-1 - TGTGCCACCAGTGATAACAGGGGGCGGGAGACCCAGTACTTC CATSDNRGRETQYF
- TRBJ2-5 TRBV28 few TGTGCCAGCCTTTCGGGAACTGGGACCCAGTACTTC CASLSGTGTQYF
TRBD2 TRBJ2-7 TRBV5-1 few TGCGCCAGCAGCTTGTCGACTAGCGGGTCTGTTAACCACGAGCAGTACTTC CASSLSTSGSVNHEQYF
- TRBJ2-1 TRBV10-3 few TGTGCCATCAGTGAGCCGGGACTGTACAATGAGCAGTTCTTC CAISEPGLYNEQFF